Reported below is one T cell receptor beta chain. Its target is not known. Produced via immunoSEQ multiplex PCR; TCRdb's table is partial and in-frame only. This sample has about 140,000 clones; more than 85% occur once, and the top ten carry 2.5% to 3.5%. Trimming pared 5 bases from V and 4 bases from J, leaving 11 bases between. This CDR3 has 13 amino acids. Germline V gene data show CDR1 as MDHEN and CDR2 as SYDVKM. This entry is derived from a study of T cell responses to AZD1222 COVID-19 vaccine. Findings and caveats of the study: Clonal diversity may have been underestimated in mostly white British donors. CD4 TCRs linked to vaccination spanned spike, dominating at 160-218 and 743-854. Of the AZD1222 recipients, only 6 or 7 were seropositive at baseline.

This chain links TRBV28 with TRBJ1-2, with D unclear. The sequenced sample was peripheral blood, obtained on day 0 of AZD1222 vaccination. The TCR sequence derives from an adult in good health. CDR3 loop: CASSAGRAYGYTF. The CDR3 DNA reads TGTGCCAGCAGTGCCGGACGTGCCTATGGCTACACCTTC.